This is a list of T cell receptor beta chains from one sample in a study of T cell repertoires in cytomegalovirus infection. Using its own MiXCR run on the reads, TCRdb lists one record per CDR3 protein. The table records 200,000 to 300,000 distinct CDR3 sequences, 12% of them present only once. The sequenced material came from PBMCs. All receptors derive from a human donor in good health (CMV status not recorded). Some clones in this sample may be carry-over from other donors' samples. The CDR3 runs from the conserved cysteine through the conserved F or W. Fields, in order: clone size, J gene, V gene, D gene, CDR3 protein, CDR3 DNA. D genes are given only for firm matches. The size field is filled for only some rows; it gives once, few, many or a size class.

clone size: NA; J gene: TRBJ1-2; V gene: TRBV7-9; D gene: NA; CDR3 protein: CASSFGGEDGYTF; CDR3 DNA: TGTGCCAGCAGCTTCGGGGGCGAAGATGGCTACACCTTC
clone size: many; J gene: TRBJ1-6; V gene: TRBV28; D gene: NA; CDR3 protein: CASRKQGSGSPLHF; CDR3 DNA: TGTGCCAGCAGGAAACAGGGTAGTGGTTCACCCCTCCACTTT
clone size: NA; J gene: TRBJ2-1; V gene: TRBV19; D gene: NA; CDR3 protein: CASSPGTRRDIQFF; CDR3 DNA: TGTGCCAGTAGCCCCGGGACACGGAGGGACATTCAGTTCTTC
clone size: NA; J gene: TRBJ1-1; V gene: TRBV19; D gene: NA; CDR3 protein: CASSIGRAGDTEAFF; CDR3 DNA: TGTGCCAGTAGTATTGGAAGGGCAGGGGACACTGAAGCTTTCTTT
clone size: NA; J gene: TRBJ1-1; V gene: TRBV10-3; D gene: NA; CDR3 protein: CAISETNKDEAFF; CDR3 DNA: TGTGCCATCAGTGAGACTAATAAAGATGAAGCTTTCTTT
clone size: NA; J gene: TRBJ2-7; V gene: TRBV6-2/TRBV6-3; D gene: TRBD2; CDR3 protein: CASSYSAGGLTKEQYF; CDR3 DNA: TGTGCCAGCAGTTACTCGGCGGGAGGGCTTACGAAAGAGCAGTACTTC
clone size: many; J gene: TRBJ2-1; V gene: TRBV7-2; D gene: TRBD2; CDR3 protein: CASSLTGTSGNEQFF; CDR3 DNA: TGTGCCAGCAGTTTAACCGGGACTAGCGGGAATGAGCAGTTCTTC
clone size: few; J gene: TRBJ2-7; V gene: TRBV7-8; D gene: TRBD2; CDR3 protein: CATHPGGTSYEQYF; CDR3 DNA: TGTGCCACCCATCCCGGGGGGACCTCCTACGAGCAGTACTTC
clone size: many; J gene: TRBJ2-1; V gene: TRBV7-2; D gene: NA; CDR3 protein: CASSLAGGHEQFF; CDR3 DNA: TGTGCCAGCAGCTTAGCGGGGGGGCATGAGCAGTTCTTC
clone size: many; J gene: TRBJ2-7; V gene: TRBV7-2; D gene: TRBD2; CDR3 protein: CASSSQSGGGLEQYF; CDR3 DNA: TGTGCCAGCAGCAGTCAATCCGGGGGGGGGCTCGAGCAGTACTTC
clone size: NA; J gene: TRBJ2-1; V gene: TRBV19; D gene: NA; CDR3 protein: CASSIVVAGVGNEQFF; CDR3 DNA: TGTGCCAGTAGTATCGTCGTAGCCGGGGTCGGCAATGAGCAGTTCTTC
clone size: many; J gene: TRBJ1-6; V gene: TRBV7-2; D gene: NA; CDR3 protein: CASSLTPWTHINSPLHF; CDR3 DNA: TGTGCCAGCAGCCTCACTCCCTGGACACATATTAATTCACCCCTCCACTTT
clone size: NA; J gene: TRBJ2-7; V gene: TRBV19; D gene: TRBD1; CDR3 protein: CASSIVGTGGYEQYF; CDR3 DNA: TGTGCCAGTAGTATAGTCGGGACAGGGGGGTACGAGCAGTACTTC
clone size: few; J gene: TRBJ2-4; V gene: TRBV3-1; D gene: TRBD1; CDR3 protein: CASSQMGTGSIQYF; CDR3 DNA: TGTGCCAGCAGCCAAATGGGGACAGGGAGCATTCAGTACTTC
clone size: NA; J gene: TRBJ1-1; V gene: TRBV7-6; D gene: NA; CDR3 protein: CASSPWAGDFYEAFF; CDR3 DNA: TGTGCCAGCAGCCCCTGGGCAGGGGATTTCTATGAAGCTTTCTTT
clone size: many; J gene: TRBJ2-3; V gene: TRBV5-6; D gene: TRBD1; CDR3 protein: CASSYGTGGADTQYF; CDR3 DNA: TGTGCCAGCAGCTACGGGACAGGGGGCGCAGATACGCAGTATTTT
clone size: many; J gene: TRBJ2-7; V gene: TRBV5-5; D gene: TRBD1; CDR3 protein: CASSFPGQGVYEQYF; CDR3 DNA: TGTGCCAGCAGCTTCCCCGGACAGGGCGTCTACGAGCAGTACTTC
clone size: few; J gene: TRBJ2-3; V gene: TRBV5-5; D gene: TRBD2; CDR3 protein: CASSLGNSGSADTQYF; CDR3 DNA: TGTGCCAGCAGCTTGGGGAATAGCGGGAGTGCAGATACGCAGTATTTT
clone size: many; J gene: TRBJ1-5; V gene: TRBV19; D gene: NA; CDR3 protein: CASSIPGNQPQHF; CDR3 DNA: TGTGCCAGTAGTATCCCCGGGAATCAGCCCCAGCATTTT
clone size: many; J gene: TRBJ2-3; V gene: TRBV4-3; D gene: TRBD2; CDR3 protein: CASSQDREGGTDTQYF; CDR3 DNA: TGCGCCAGCAGCCAAGATCGGGAGGGTGGCACAGATACGCAGTATTTT
clone size: NA; J gene: TRBJ1-1; V gene: TRBV6-4; D gene: NA; CDR3 protein: CASSLGRITEAFF; CDR3 DNA: TGTGCCAGCAGTCTCGGAAGGATCACTGAAGCTTTCTTT
clone size: few; J gene: TRBJ1-5; V gene: TRBV12-3/TRBV12-4; D gene: NA; CDR3 protein: CASSPDRSPSNQPQHF; CDR3 DNA: TGTGCCAGCAGCCCCGACAGGAGCCCTAGCAATCAGCCCCAGCATTTT
clone size: few; J gene: TRBJ2-1; V gene: TRBV20-1; D gene: NA; CDR3 protein: CSARSTPQSSYNEQFF; CDR3 DNA: TGCAGTGCTAGATCGACTCCCCAGAGCTCCTACAATGAGCAGTTCTTC
clone size: many; J gene: TRBJ2-1; V gene: TRBV12-3/TRBV12-4; D gene: TRBD2; CDR3 protein: CASSPRGGVGNEQFF; CDR3 DNA: TGTGCCAGCAGTCCTCGTGGGGGGGTGGGTAATGAGCAGTTCTTC
clone size: many; J gene: TRBJ2-3; V gene: TRBV7-8; D gene: NA; CDR3 protein: CASSFNPDTQYF; CDR3 DNA: TGTGCCAGCAGCTTTAACCCAGATACGCAGTATTTT